This record covers a single T cell receptor beta chain. This sample includes further DNA sequences coding for the same CDR3. These data originate in a study of blood T cell repertoires in COVID-19. Looking at the study overall: Some COVID-19 samples were acute and others convalescent; all came from the United States, Italy and Spain. PBMCs, B-cell-depleted T cells, or T cells were the source of the cDNA or gDNA that made up the material.

In the authors' workflow: Amplified reference gene primers provided the basis for estimating nucleated cell counts. Assay: immunoSEQ multiplex PCR; the TCRdb copy retains only in-frame clones and omits some. The D gene and trimming were derived from the DNA, and the V and J assignments and clone size from that table. The table lists 200,000 to 250,000 clones, under 90% of them singletons. CDR3 size: 14 residues. The trim removed 3 bases at V and 1 base at J, leaving 0 bases unmatched. Per the germline V gene, CDR1 is KGHSH and CDR2 is LQKENI. The chain recombines TRBV18 with TRBJ1-2, with 9 bases fitting TRBD1. The TCR comes from a woman older than 75 with acute or convalescent COVID-19. The specimen sequenced was peripheral blood. Here the CDR3 DNA reads TGTGCCAGCTCACCGGGACAGGGTAACTATGGCTACACCTTC. It yields the protein CASSPGQGNYGYTF.